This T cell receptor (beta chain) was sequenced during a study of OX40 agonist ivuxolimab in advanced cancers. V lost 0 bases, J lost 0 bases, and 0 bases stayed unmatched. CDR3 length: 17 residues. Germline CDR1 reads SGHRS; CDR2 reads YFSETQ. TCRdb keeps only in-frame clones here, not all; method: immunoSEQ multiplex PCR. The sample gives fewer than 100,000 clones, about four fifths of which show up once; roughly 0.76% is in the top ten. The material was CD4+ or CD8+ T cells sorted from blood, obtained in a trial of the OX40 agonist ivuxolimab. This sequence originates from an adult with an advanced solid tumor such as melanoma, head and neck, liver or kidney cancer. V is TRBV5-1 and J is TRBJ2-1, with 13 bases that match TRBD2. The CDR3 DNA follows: TGCGCCAGCAGCTTGGGACTAGCGGGGGGCTCCTACAATGAGCAGTTCTTC. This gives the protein CASSLGLAGGSYNEQFF.